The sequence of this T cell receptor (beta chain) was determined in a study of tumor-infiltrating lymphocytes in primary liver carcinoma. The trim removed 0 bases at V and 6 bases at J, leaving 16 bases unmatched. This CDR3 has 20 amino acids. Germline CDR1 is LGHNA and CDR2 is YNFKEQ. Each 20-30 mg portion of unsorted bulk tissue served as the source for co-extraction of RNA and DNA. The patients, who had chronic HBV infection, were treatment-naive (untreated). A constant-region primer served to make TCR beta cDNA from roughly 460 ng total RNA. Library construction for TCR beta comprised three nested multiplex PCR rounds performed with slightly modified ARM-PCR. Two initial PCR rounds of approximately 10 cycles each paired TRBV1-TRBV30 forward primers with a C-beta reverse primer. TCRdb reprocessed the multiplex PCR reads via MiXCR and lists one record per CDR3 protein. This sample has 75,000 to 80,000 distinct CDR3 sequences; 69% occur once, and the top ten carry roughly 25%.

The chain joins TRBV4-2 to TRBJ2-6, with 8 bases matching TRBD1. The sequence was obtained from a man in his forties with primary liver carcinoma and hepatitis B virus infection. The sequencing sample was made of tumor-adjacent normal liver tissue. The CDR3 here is CASSQETVDRVFSMANVLTF. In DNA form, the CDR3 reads TGTGCCAGCAGCCAAGAGACGGTGGACAGGGTTTTCTCTATGGCCAACGTCCTGACTTTC.